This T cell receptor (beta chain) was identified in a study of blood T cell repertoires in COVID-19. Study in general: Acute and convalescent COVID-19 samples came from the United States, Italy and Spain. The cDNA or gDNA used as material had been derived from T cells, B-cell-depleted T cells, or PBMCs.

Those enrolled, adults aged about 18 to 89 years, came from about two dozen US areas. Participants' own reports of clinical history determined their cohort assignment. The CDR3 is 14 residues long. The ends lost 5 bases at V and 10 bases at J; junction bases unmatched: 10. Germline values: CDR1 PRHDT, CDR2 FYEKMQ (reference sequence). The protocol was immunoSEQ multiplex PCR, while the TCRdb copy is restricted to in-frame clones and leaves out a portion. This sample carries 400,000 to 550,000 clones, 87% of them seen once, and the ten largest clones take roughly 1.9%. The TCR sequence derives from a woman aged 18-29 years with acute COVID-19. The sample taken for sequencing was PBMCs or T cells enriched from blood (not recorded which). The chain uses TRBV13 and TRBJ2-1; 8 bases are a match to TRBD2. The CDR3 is CASSPRTSNVEQFF. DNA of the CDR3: TGTGCCAGCAGCCCCAGGACTAGCAATGTGGAGCAGTTCTTC.